These 32 T cell receptor beta chains originate from one sample sequenced in a study of vaccination and CD4 T cells after COVID-19. The assay that was used to sequence DNA from cultured CD4+ T cells was the Oncomine TCR Beta short-read assay. TCRdb ran MiXCR on the PCR reads and lists one entry per CDR3 protein. There are over 10,000 distinct CDR3 sequences in the sample; around 61% occur only once, and 15% to 20% lies in the top ten. Their antigens remain unidentified. Indicated treatment: roughly 10-day PBMC culture with coronavirus spike peptide pools or control peptides (ViraFEST assay). Specimen: CD4+ T cells from blood, cultured in vitro. These receptors all come from a human donor who had recovered from COVID-19.

The CDR3 sequence: CASSPLAGDHNEQFF. DNA of the CDR3: TGTGCCAGCTCACCACTAGCGGGAGACCACAATGAGCAGTTCTTC. This chain joins TRBV18 and TRBJ2-1; 9 nucleotides match TRBD2. Per germline, CDR1 KGHSH and CDR2 LQKENI. The length of the CDR3 is 15 residues. The ends lost 1 base at V and 5 bases at J; junction bases unmatched: 3.

This clonotype showed up just once. This chain uses TRBV20-1 with TRBJ2-3; D not resolved. Trimming pared 5 bases from V and 2 bases from J, leaving 17 bases between. Germline V gene sequence: CDR1 DFQATT, CDR2 SNEGSKA (reference sequence). This CDR3 is built from 15 residues. The CDR3 spells CSAPPSSSPTDTQYF. Here the CDR3 DNA reads TGCAGTGCTCCCCCGAGCTCGAGTCCCACAGATACGCAGTATTTT.

J is TRBJ2-2 and V is TRBV5-1; D call uncertain. V was shortened by 1 base and J by 8 bases, with 9 bases between the two germline ends. The CDR3 runs 13 residues. CDR1 is SGHRS, CDR2 YFSETQ, per germline. The CDR3 DNA follows: TGCGCCAGCAGCTTGAACGCGGAAGGGGAGCTGTTTTTT. It specifies CASSLNAEGELFF.

This clonotype was counted only a few times. The chain recombines TRBV25-1 with TRBJ2-3, with TRBD1 identical over 8 bases. CDR1 and CDR2 (germline): MGHDK, SYGVNS. The CDR3 is 15 residues long. V shed 3 bases, J shed 1 base, and the junction held 3 bases outside the gene matches. For the CDR3, the DNA is TGTGCCAGCAGTGACACAGGGGGAGGCACAGATACGCAGTATTTT. As protein: CASSDTGGGTDTQYF.

The genes are TRBV11-2 and TRBJ2-7; D gene unclear. The CDR3 has 13 residues. V dropped 5 bases and J dropped 2 bases, with 10 bases sitting between them. Germline-derived CDR1 and CDR2 are SGHAT and FQNNGV. CDR3 protein: CASSPSWAYEQYF. The CDR3 DNA reads as TGTGCCAGCAGCCCCTCATGGGCCTACGAGCAGTACTTC.

The chain employs TRBV19 and TRBJ1-1, with a tentative D call TRBD1 (6 bases). Trimming removed 5 bases at V and 1 base at J, with 17 bases between. CDR1 and CDR2 from the germline V gene are LNHDA and SQIVND (reference sequence). This CDR3 comprises 16 residues. CDR3 DNA sequence: TGTGCCAGTAGTCCGATATCGGGACACACGAACACTGAAGCTTTCTTT. Translated, it gives CASSPISGHTNTEAFF.

This chain's CDR3 is CASSPNPGTTGANVLTF. As DNA, the CDR3 is TGTGCCAGCAGCCCAAACCCAGGGACGACTGGGGCCAACGTCCTGACTTTC. The chain carries TRBV7-3 and TRBJ2-6; possibly TRBD1 or TRBD2 for D (5 bases each). Germline CDR1 SGHTA, CDR2 FQGTGA. This CDR3 has 17 residues. V was clipped by 5 bases and J by 2 bases, with 16 bases between them.

V gene TRBV7-3 combines with J gene TRBJ1-2, with D possibly being TRBD1 (5 bases). The CDR3 consists of 15 residues. Germline CDR1 and CDR2: SGHTA and FQGTGA. Trimming took off 4 bases at V and 3 bases at J, with 15 bases between the two ends. The CDR3 spells CASSSDHGTDYGYTF. In DNA, the CDR3 is TGTGCCAGCAGCTCAGATCATGGGACTGACTATGGCTACACCTTC. Drawing the rest from reference TRBV7-3 and TRBJ1-2, the complete variable domain is GAGVSQTPSNKVTEKGKYVELRCDPISGHTALYWYRQSLGQGPEFLIYFQGTGAADDSGLPNDRFFAVRPEGSVSTLKIQRTERGDSAVYLCASSSDHGTDYGYTFGSGTRLTVV.

This chain joins TRBV15 and TRBJ2-5; 9 nucleotides align to TRBD1. Germline CDR1 is LNHNV and CDR2 is YYDKDF (reference sequence). This CDR3 region has 15 residues. V gave up 5 bases and J gave up 5 bases; unmatched junction bases: 9. The CDR3: CATSRRTGDLETQYF. DNA for the CDR3: TGTGCCACCAGCCGTCGGACAGGGGATTTGGAGACCCAGTACTTC.

Only one count was recorded for this clonotype. The chain couples TRBV7-9 to TRBJ2-7; 11 positions match TRBD2. This CDR3 region has 15 residues. Germline lookup yields CDR1 SEHNR and CDR2 FQNEAQ (reference sequence). V gave up 0 bases and J gave up 7 bases; unmatched junction bases: 5. CDR3 nucleotide sequence: TGTGCCAGCAGCTTAGCGCTAGCGGGAGGCTCGGAGCAGTACTTC. It encodes CASSLALAGGSEQYF.

The CDR3 DNA is TGTGCCAGCAGCTTAGGAGGGGTAACCGGCTACACCTTC. It translates to CASSLGGVTGYTF. The chain links TRBV7-9 to TRBJ1-2; possible D gene TRBD1, 5 bases. Per germline, CDR1 SEHNR and CDR2 FQNEAQ (reference sequence). V gave up 1 base and J gave up 8 bases, with 11 bases separating them. The length of the CDR3 is 13 residues.

This chain uses TRBV2 with TRBJ1-6, with 9 bases matching TRBD1. The length of the CDR3 is 15 residues. Germline V lookup: CDR1 SNHLY, CDR2 FYNNEI. V was clipped by 4 bases and J by 5 bases; unmatched bases: 3. The CDR3 sequence: CASSGRTGDNSPLHF. The DNA for the CDR3 is TGTGCCAGCAGTGGGCGGACAGGGGATAATTCACCCCTCCACTTT.

This clonotype was seen a few times. This rearrangement joins TRBV6-5 to TRBJ1-5, with 9 bases identical to TRBD1. The CDR3 consists of 17 residues. V shed 4 bases, J shed 4 bases, and the junction held 11 bases outside the gene matches. The germline V gene has CDR1 MNHEY and CDR2 SVGAGI. CDR3 sequence reads: CASSLPGQGTGNQPQHF. The CDR3 nucleotides are TGTGCCAGCAGTTTGCCCGGACAGGGGACCGGAAATCAGCCCCAGCATTTT.

This clonotype has just a few counts. CDR3 loop: CASSLGTGELGYTF. The CDR3 nucleotides are TGTGCCAGCAGTTTAGGGACAGGGGAGCTTGGCTACACCTTC. The chain links TRBV27 to TRBJ1-2, with 10 bases identical to TRBD1. CDR3 length: 14 residues. After removal of 2 bases from V and 7 bases from J, the junction contained 4 bases not matched to a gene. The germline CDR1 and CDR2 sequences are MNHEY and SMNVEV (reference sequence).

This clonotype came up a few times. CDR3 sequence: CASSDIRSSYNSPLHF. CDR3 coding DNA: TGTGCCAGCAGCGACATCAGGAGCTCCTATAATTCACCCCTCCACTTT. V is TRBV28 and J is TRBJ1-6; D not certain. Germline V CDR1 and CDR2: MDHEN, SYDVKM. The CDR3 loop spans 16 amino acids. Trimming cost V 6 bases and J 0 bases, with 12 bases left between them.

The chain recombines TRBV6-2 or TRBV6-3 with TRBJ2-3; TRBD1 might be the D (6 bases). V was pared by 9 bases and J by 2 bases, with 9 bases between. CDR1 MNHEY and CDR2 SVGEGT come from the germline V gene. The CDR3 has 12 residues. CDR3: CASGQTTDTQYF. CDR3 coding DNA: TGTGCCAGTGGACAGACCACAGATACGCAGTATTTT.

V gene TRBV20-1 combines with J gene TRBJ1-1, with 8 bases that match TRBD1. The CDR3 covers 15 residues. After removal of 2 bases from V and 6 bases from J, the junction contained 11 bases not matched to a gene. Germline V gene lookup returns CDR1 DFQATT and CDR2 SNEGSKA (reference sequence). The CDR3 here is CSARRRGLVIAEAFF. DNA of the CDR3: TGCAGTGCTAGACGCAGGGGGCTGGTGATCGCTGAAGCTTTCTTT.

V and J are TRBV28 and TRBJ1-1, with D unresolved. Germline-derived CDR1 and CDR2 are MDHEN and SYDVKM. V shed 6 bases and J shed 3 bases, with 5 bases lying between them. The CDR3 totals 11 residues. DNA for the CDR3: TGTGCCAGCAGGATAGACACTGAAGCTTTCTTT. Its translation is CASRIDTEAFF.

This clonotype occurred once. The rearrangement links TRBV27 to TRBJ2-3; D might be TRBD1 (6 bases). This CDR3 is 14 amino acids long. The V and J ends lost 3 bases and 5 bases respectively, with 12 bases between them. Germline V gene lookup returns CDR1 MNHEY and CDR2 SMNVEV (reference sequence). The CDR3 region has the DNA TGTGCCAGCAGTTTTAGGGCAGGGGTAGATACGCAGTATTTT. Translated, it gives CASSFRAGVDTQYF.

This clonotype was seen a handful of times. The chain employs TRBV24-1 and TRBJ1-5; D not certain. The germline V gene encodes CDR1 KGHDR and CDR2 SFDVKD. The ends were cut back, 6 bases at V and 0 bases at J, with 2 bases in the middle. The CDR3 covers 12 residues. The CDR3, as DNA: TGTGCCACCAGTAGTAGCAATCAGCCCCAGCATTTT. Protein: CATSSSNQPQHF.

The gene calls are TRBV7-2 and TRBJ2-7; TRBD1 is a possible D gene (5 bases). CDR3 length equals 13 residues. V lost 4 bases and J 5 bases, leaving 12 bases between the germline ends. CDR1 and CDR2 (germline): SGHTA, FQGNSA. CDR3 sequence reads: CASSYDSDHEQYF. The CDR3 nucleotides are TGTGCCAGCAGCTACGACAGTGACCACGAGCAGTACTTC.

V usage is TRBV20-1 and J usage is TRBJ2-3, with D possibly matching TRBD2 (5 bases). V was cut by 4 bases and J by 5 bases, with 10 bases left in between. Germline loops: CDR1 DFQATT, CDR2 SNEGSKA (reference sequence). The CDR3 is 12 amino acids. The CDR3 DNA is TGCAGTGCTAAACGGACTGGAGATACGCAGTATTTT. This translates into CSAKRTGDTQYF.

The chain links TRBV7-3 to TRBJ2-1; TRBD1 might be the D (5 bases). V lost 1 base and J 0 bases, leaving 10 bases between the germline ends. Germline V gene sequence: CDR1 SGHTA, CDR2 FQGTGA. The CDR3 totals 16 residues. CDR3 region: CASSLIGASSYNEQFF. The CDR3, as DNA: TGTGCCAGCAGCTTAATAGGGGCGAGCTCCTACAATGAGCAGTTCTTC.

V gene TRBV9 combines with J gene TRBJ2-6, with 7 bases lining up with TRBD1. The CDR3 is 17 amino acids. After removal of 4 bases from V and 2 bases from J, the junction contained 9 bases not matched to a gene. Germline V gene lookup returns CDR1 SGDLS and CDR2 YYNGEE. The CDR3 sequence is CASSPYRGLAGANVLTF. The CDR3 bases are TGTGCCAGCAGCCCCTACAGGGGCCTTGCTGGGGCCAACGTCCTGACTTTC.

V is TRBV10-3 and J is TRBJ2-5; 7 bases fit TRBD2. Germline CDR1 is ENHRY and CDR2 is SYGVKD. V gave up 8 bases and J gave up 1 base; unmatched junction bases: 10. The CDR3 has 15 amino acids. CDR3 protein: CAIRKRDDRQETQYF. DNA for the CDR3: TGTGCCATCCGAAAGCGGGATGACCGCCAAGAGACCCAGTACTTC.

The chain recombines TRBV5-1 with TRBJ1-1; weak D call: TRBD1 (6 bases). Per the germline V gene, CDR1 is SGHRS and CDR2 is YFSETQ. CDR3 length equals 12 residues. With 3 bases removed from V and 8 bases from J, the gap between germline ends came to 11 bases. In nucleotides, the CDR3 is TGCGCCAGCAGCTCCGGACAGTACGAAGCTTTCTTT. Encoded protein: CASSSGQYEAFF.

J is TRBJ1-2 and V is TRBV5-4; 11 bases map to TRBD1. V lost 4 bases and J lost 2; bases outside the gene matches: 4. Germline V gives CDR1 SGHNT, CDR2 YYREEE (reference sequence). This CDR3 contains 15 residues. The CDR3 region is CASSNRDRGNYGYTF. The CDR3 coding sequence is TGTGCCAGCAGCAATCGGGACAGGGGGAACTATGGCTACACCTTC.

This clonotype appeared a single time. V and J are TRBV7-6 and TRBJ2-7; TRBD2 matches at 12 bases. J was trimmed by 0 bases and V by 1 base; bases with no gene match: 7. The V gene's germline CDR1 is SGHVS and CDR2 FNYEAQ. The CDR3 runs 18 residues. The CDR3 spells CASSLGGLAGPSSYEQYF. The CDR3 region has the DNA TGTGCCAGCAGCTTAGGTGGACTAGCGGGACCATCCTCCTACGAGCAGTACTTC.

The V and J genes are TRBV27 and TRBJ1-3; no clear D. The CDR3 is 13 residues long. From germline, CDR1 is MNHEY and CDR2 SMNVEV (reference sequence). The V gene lost 3 bases and the J gene lost 3 bases, with 6 bases spanning the gap. DNA of the CDR3: TGTGCCAGCAGTTTTAACGGTGGAAACACCATATATTTT. Its protein is CASSFNGGNTIYF.

This clonotype appeared a few times. The CDR3 coding sequence is TGTGCCAGCAGTAAGGGGTCATATAATTCACCCCTCCACTTT. Its protein product is CASSKGSYNSPLHF. This sequence joins TRBV27 and TRBJ1-6; a weak D match, TRBD1 (5 bases). V was clipped by 5 bases and J by 4 bases, with 9 bases between them. This CDR3 has 14 residues. Germline lookup yields CDR1 MNHEY and CDR2 SMNVEV (reference sequence).

This chain's CDR3 is CATSDYRDRGGDTQYF. In DNA form, the CDR3 reads TGTGCCACCAGTGATTACCGGGACAGGGGTGGAGATACGCAGTATTTT. The J gene is TRBJ2-3, the V gene TRBV24-1; 10 bases are a match to TRBD1. Germline V gene lookup returns CDR1 KGHDR and CDR2 SFDVKD. CDR3 length: 16 residues. Trimming removed 2 bases from V and 5 bases from J; junction bases left unmatched: 6.

This chain joins TRBV6-1 and TRBJ2-5; D might be TRBD2 (6 bases). Germline CDR1 and CDR2: MNHNS and SASEGT. CDR3 length equals 15 residues. Trimming pared 5 bases from V and 1 base from J, leaving 14 bases between. This chain's CDR3 is CASSIGTVVQETQYF. The CDR3 DNA reads TGTGCCAGCAGTATCGGGACTGTTGTCCAAGAGACCCAGTACTTC.